The 16 T cell receptor beta chains given below trace back to one sample, sequenced in a study of Ad26.COV2.S vaccination and SARS-CoV-2 variants. Using immunoSEQ multiplex PCR, the repertoire was profiled, and TCRdb retains in-frame clones only, with some absent. Found here are around 420,000 clones, roughly 90% of them singletons; the top ten hold around 3.6%. Specified treatment: around 19 received Ad26.COV2.S at low or high dose, single or two shots; roughly five received placebo; per-sample allocation not given. The samples were gathered on day 63 after the first injection of vaccine or placebo. The sample here was peripheral blood, taken in a trial of Ad26.COV2.S vaccine versus placebo. The receptors stem from a person aged 18-60 years who received the Ad26.COV2.S COVID-19 vaccine or a placebo.

The chain uses TRBV9 and TRBJ1-1; D gene uncertain. V lost 0 bases and J 8 bases, leaving 11 bases between the germline ends. This CDR3 has 13 amino acids. The germline CDR1 and CDR2 sequences are SGDLS and YYNGEE. The CDR3 is CASSVVGRGEAFF. CDR3 coding DNA: TGTGCCAGCAGCGTAGTGGGCAGAGGGGAAGCTTTCTTT. Full variable domain (remainder filled in from reference TRBV9 and TRBJ1-1): DSGVTQTPKHLITATGQRVTLRCSPRSGDLSVYWYQQSLDQGLQFLIQYYNGEERAKGNILERFSAQQFPDLHSELNLSSLELGDSALYFCASSVVGRGEAFFGQGTRLTVV.

This clone was picked up one time. This chain joins TRBV5-6 and TRBJ2-3; D gene unclear. The CDR3 sequence is 17 residues long. Deletions cut 3 bases from V and 0 bases from J, with 17 bases between. The germline V gene has CDR1 SGHDT and CDR2 YYEEEE. The CDR3 sequence: CASSSSHLHLSTDTQYF. Here the CDR3 DNA reads TGTGCCAGCAGCTCTAGTCATCTTCACTTAAGCACAGATACGCAGTATTTT.

V and J are TRBV6-5 and TRBJ2-7; 11 bases align to TRBD2. The V gene end was trimmed by 7 bases and the J gene end by 2 bases; junction bases not matched to a gene: 7. CDR3 length equals 15 residues. Germline values: CDR1 MNHEY, CDR2 SVGAGI. Here the CDR3 reads CASTLSLAGAYEQYF. Written as DNA, the CDR3 is TGTGCCAGCACCCTCTCACTAGCGGGAGCCTACGAGCAGTACTTC.

The CDR3 loop reads CASSSYGRGSRLRETQYF. The CDR3 coding sequence is TGTGCCAGCAGTAGTTACGGTCGGGGTTCCCGGTTGAGGGAGACCCAGTACTTC. The chain employs TRBV6-2 or TRBV6-3 and TRBJ2-5; tentatively, D is TRBD2 (5 bases). Germline values: CDR1 MNHEY, CDR2 SVGEGT. Between the trimmed V and J ends, which lost 5 bases and 5 bases, there was a span of 27 bases. This CDR3 is 18 amino acids long.

This sequence joins TRBV27 and TRBJ1-5, with 7 bases identical to TRBD1. This CDR3 region has 15 residues. Germline V CDR1 and CDR2: MNHEY, SMNVEV (reference sequence). The V and J ends lost 3 bases and 2 bases, in that order; junction bases with no gene match: 4. This CDR3 reads CASSLAGGGNQPQHF. In DNA, the CDR3 is TGTGCCAGCAGTTTGGCAGGGGGTGGCAATCAGCCCCAGCATTTT.

The chain carries TRBV19 and TRBJ2-5; weak D call: TRBD1 (6 bases). Germline V gene data show CDR1 as LNHDA and CDR2 as SQIVND (reference sequence). V was pared by 3 bases and J by 2 bases, with 16 bases between. The length of the CDR3 is 16 residues. The CDR3 nucleotides are TGTGCCAGTAGTATCGGGGACAAGCGCTATCAAGAGACCCAGTACTTC. Protein sequence: CASSIGDKRYQETQYF.

This clone appeared once. The chain couples TRBV5-1 to TRBJ1-3; D ambiguous. V gave up 0 bases and J gave up 0 bases, with 13 bases separating them. The CDR3 loop spans 17 amino acids. CDR1 and CDR2 (germline): SGHRS, YFSETQ. As DNA, the CDR3 is TGCGCCAGCAGCTTGGGGGCCACTACGGGCTCTGGAAACACCATATATTTT. Amino acids: CASSLGATTGSGNTIYF.

The rearrangement links TRBV7-2 to TRBJ2-5; D perhaps matches TRBD1 (6 bases). The germline V gene has CDR1 SGHTA and CDR2 FQGNSA. The CDR3 is made up of 15 amino acids. Between the trimmed V and J ends, which lost 6 bases and 5 bases, there was a span of 19 bases. CDR3 protein: CASSPDPGAWETQYF. The CDR3 nucleotides read TGTGCCAGCAGTCCGGACCCAGGGGCCTGGGAGACCCAGTACTTC.

The rearrangement joins TRBV28 to TRBJ2-3; 7 nucleotides agree with TRBD2. V lost 2 bases and J lost 0; bases outside the gene matches: 5. Germline lookup yields CDR1 MDHEN and CDR2 SYDVKM. The CDR3 totals 16 residues. CDR3 coding DNA: TGTGCCAGCAGTTTAAGTTCGGGGGGAAGCACAGATACGCAGTATTTT. Protein product: CASSLSSGGSTDTQYF.

This chain's CDR3 is CASSTRHEQYF. CDR3 coding DNA: TGTGCCAGCAGTACAAGGCACGAGCAGTACTTC. The chain employs TRBV2 and TRBJ2-7, with no clear D. The germline V gene encodes CDR1 SNHLY and CDR2 FYNNEI. The CDR3 is made up of 11 amino acids. Trimming cost V 5 bases and J 5 bases, with 7 bases left between them.

Ten or more counts support this clone. The genes are TRBV6-2 or TRBV6-3 and TRBJ2-2; D is undetermined. This CDR3 is 16 amino acids long. CDR1 and CDR2 (germline): MNHEY, SVGEGT. Deletions cut 2 bases from V and 3 bases from J, with 13 bases between. CDR3 DNA sequence: TGTGCCAGCAGTTACCCGAAGAGGACGTACACCGGGGAGCTGTTTTTT. Amino acid sequence: CASSYPKRTYTGELFF.

The rearrangement links TRBV6-5 to TRBJ1-1; 7 bases are a match to TRBD1. V was pared by 5 bases and J by 1 base, with 4 bases of the junction left unmatched. The CDR3 contains 14 residues. Germline V lookup: CDR1 MNHEY, CDR2 SVGAGI. CDR3 DNA sequence: TGTGCCAGCAGTCCACGGACAGGGAACACTGAAGCTTTCTTT. This codes for CASSPRTGNTEAFF.

This chain uses TRBV25-1 with TRBJ1-1; D is perhaps TRBD1 (5 bases). V lost 2 bases, J lost 7 bases, and 5 bases lay in between. The CDR3 is made up of 11 amino acids. Per germline, CDR1 MGHDK and CDR2 SYGVNS. CDR3 bases: TGTGCCAGCAGTGAACAGGGTGAAGCTTTCTTT. It specifies CASSEQGEAFF.

DNA for the CDR3: TGTGCCAGCAGGCTGCCCGGGCACAGTTCACCCCTCCACTTT. Its protein is CASRLPGHSSPLHF. This chain joins TRBV6-5 and TRBJ1-6; D is unresolved. CDR3 size: 14 residues. Trimming pared 6 bases from V and 9 bases from J, leaving 15 bases between. Germline V gene lookup returns CDR1 MNHEY and CDR2 SVGAGI.

The chain has TRBV6-4 and TRBJ2-1; D gene uncertain. Germline V CDR1 and CDR2: MRHNA, SNTAGT. The CDR3 is 18 residues long. V gave up 2 bases and J gave up 4 bases, with 21 bases separating them. CDR3 residues: CASSDNANWGGPYNEQFF. CDR3 coding DNA: TGTGCCAGCAGTGACAATGCTAACTGGGGTGGGCCTTACAATGAGCAGTTCTTC.

J is TRBJ2-1 and V is TRBV30; 8 nucleotides align to TRBD1. J was trimmed by 14 bases and V by 2 bases; bases with no gene match: 8. The CDR3 contains 12 residues. Looked up from germline, CDR1 is GTSNPN and CDR2 is SVGIG (reference sequence). CDR3 in DNA: TGTGCCTGGAGTCGGACAGGGTTCGACAAGTTCTTC. Residues: CAWSRTGFDKFF.